These 15 T cell receptor beta chains were all obtained from the same sample, sequenced in a study of beta chain features in type 1 diabetes. Broader study findings: There was a moderate but significant shortening of TCRB CDR3s in all four CD4+ subsets of Type 1 diabetes patients.

No antigen has been assigned to these receptors. The entirety of the isolated RNA underwent reverse transcription, so expressed TCRB transcripts were sequenced. Assay: immunoSEQ multiplex PCR; the TCRdb copy retains only in-frame clones and omits some. The sample lists some 240,000 clones; 16% were seen once. Sequenced material: naive CD4+ T cells from blood. Every receptor here comes from a man aged 30 to 45 with type 1 diabetes.

There are a few counts of this clone. V is TRBV30 and J is TRBJ1-1; D remains ambiguous. Trimming removed 4 bases at V and 0 bases at J, with 12 bases between. Germline-derived CDR1 and CDR2 are GTSNPN and SVGIG (reference sequence). The CDR3 has 14 amino acids. The chain's CDR3 is CAWIKSVMNTEAFF. As DNA, the CDR3 is TGTGCCTGGATCAAGTCTGTGATGAACACTGAAGCTTTCTTT.

This clone was recorded a few times. This sequence joins TRBV7-9 and TRBJ2-7; the match to TRBD2 covers 7 bases. V gave up 4 bases and J gave up 2 bases; unmatched junction bases: 8. Germline values: CDR1 SEHNR, CDR2 FQNEAQ (reference sequence). This CDR3 comprises 15 residues. The CDR3 DNA sequence: TGTGCCAGCAGCTACGAGAGTGGGAGGGCCTACGAGCAGTACTTC. It translates to CASSYESGRAYEQYF.

The CDR3 DNA reads TGCGCCAGCAGCCAAGATAGGACGCTCCGGGGGGCCAACGTCCTGACTTTC. Its translation is CASSQDRTLRGANVLTF. The gene calls are TRBV4-1 and TRBJ2-6; D is uncertain. The germline gives CDR1 MGHRA, CDR2 YSYEKL. The CDR3 is made up of 17 amino acids. V gave up 0 bases and J gave up 4 bases, with 13 bases separating them.

There are a few counts of this clone. The chain links TRBV7-2 to TRBJ2-3; D not resolved. V lost 1 base and J 8 bases, leaving 13 bases between the germline ends. CDR1 and CDR2 from the germline V gene are SGHTA and FQGNSA. There are 14 residues in the CDR3. CDR3 nucleotide sequence: TGTGCCAGCAGCTTAGAAAGCGAACGAGTTACGCAGTATTTT. This encodes CASSLESERVTQYF.

The gene calls are TRBV27 and TRBJ2-7; D unresolved. Trimming cost V 2 bases and J 2 bases, with 7 bases left between them. Germline CDR1 and CDR2: MNHEY and SMNVEV (reference sequence). The CDR3 length is 13 residues. The CDR3 sequence is CASSLGGPYEQYF. Here the CDR3 DNA reads TGTGCCAGCAGTTTAGGTGGGCCCTACGAGCAGTACTTC.

The chain uses TRBV2 and TRBJ2-1; weak D call: TRBD2 (5 bases). Trimming removed 5 bases at V and 7 bases at J, with 15 bases between. Germline V gene sequence: CDR1 SNHLY, CDR2 FYNNEI. This CDR3 region has 14 residues. DNA for the CDR3: TGTGCCAGCAGTCCCAGTCGGACGGGGAATGAGCAGTTCTTC. Translation: CASSPSRTGNEQFF.

The rearrangement links TRBV5-6 to TRBJ2-1, with 11 bases lining up with TRBD2. Germline values: CDR1 SGHDT, CDR2 YYEEEE. The ends lost 4 bases at V and 3 bases at J; junction bases unmatched: 3. The CDR3 consists of 15 residues. CDR3 DNA: TGTGCCAGCAGCGCGGGACTAGCGGTCTACAATGAGCAGTTCTTC. Translated: CASSAGLAVYNEQFF.

This chain joins TRBV6-5 and TRBJ2-3; D gene uncertain. The CDR3 is made up of 14 amino acids. The germline CDR1 and CDR2 sequences are MNHEY and SVGAGI. Trimming stripped 2 bases from V and 0 bases from J, with 6 bases between. In DNA, the CDR3 is TGTGCCAGCAGTTACGTATCTAGCACAGATACGCAGTATTTT. Its protein is CASSYVSSTDTQYF.

In its sample, this clone was seen a few times. The chain carries TRBV4-1 and TRBJ2-1; D is unresolved. Germline V gene lookup returns CDR1 MGHRA and CDR2 YSYEKL. Trimming left V 1 base short and J 7 bases short, with 17 bases between. The CDR3 extends over 16 amino acids. The CDR3 coding sequence is TGCGCCAGCAGCCAAGTTTTAAGCCGCCCCCGGAATGAGCAGTTCTTC. This codes for CASSQVLSRPRNEQFF.

This chain links TRBV7-2 with TRBJ2-5, with D perhaps given as TRBD1 or TRBD2 (5 bases each). The ends were cut back, 3 bases at V and 3 bases at J, with 11 bases in the middle. Germline loops: CDR1 SGHTA, CDR2 FQGNSA. The CDR3 sequence is 14 residues long. CDR3 sequence: CASSFAGGKETQYF. CDR3 nucleotides: TGTGCCAGCAGCTTCGCTGGGGGAAAAGAGACCCAGTACTTC.

The chain has TRBV5-4 and TRBJ2-1; D remains unclear. From germline, CDR1 is SGHNT and CDR2 YYREEE (reference sequence). With 2 bases removed from V and 2 bases from J, the gap between germline ends came to 11 bases. The CDR3 runs 15 residues. The CDR3 reads CASSFDIATYNEQFF. DNA for the CDR3: TGTGCCAGCAGCTTCGACATAGCTACCTACAATGAGCAGTTCTTC.

This clone turned up a few times. V and J are TRBV28 and TRBJ2-2, with 7 bases lining up with TRBD1. Trimming took 5 bases from V and 0 from J; bases not matched to a gene: 3. The CDR3 runs to 15 residues. The germline V gene has CDR1 MDHEN and CDR2 SYDVKM. The CDR3 reads CASSTGTANTGELFF. The CDR3, as DNA: TGTGCCAGCAGTACCGGGACAGCGAACACCGGGGAGCTGTTTTTT.

Concerning this clone: Other DNA sequences of this sample code for an identical CDR3. This sequence joins TRBV7-2 and TRBJ2-5; the match to TRBD2 covers 13 bases. The CDR3 sequence is 15 residues long. V trimming: 5 bases; J trimming: 2 bases; junction bases outside the gene matches: 2. Looked up from germline, CDR1 is SGHTA and CDR2 is FQGNSA. CDR3 loop: CASSPGLAGQETQYF. Written as DNA, the CDR3 is TGTGCCAGCAGCCCGGGACTAGCGGGGCAAGAGACCCAGTACTTC.

The table lists this clone with a few counts. This sequence joins TRBV27 and TRBJ1-2, with D uncertain. CDR3 length: 14 residues. The V end lost 0 bases, the J end lost 0 bases, and 5 bases lay between the germline ends. Per germline, CDR1 MNHEY and CDR2 SMNVEV (reference sequence). For the CDR3, the DNA is TGTGCCAGCAGTTTATCGGCAGCTAACTATGGCTACACCTTC. Translation gives CASSLSAANYGYTF.

This clone turned up a few times. The chain combines TRBV29-1 with TRBJ2-2; unclear D gene. CDR3 length equals 13 residues. Trimming removed 3 bases at V and 2 bases at J, with 7 bases between. The germline V gene encodes CDR1 SQVTM and CDR2 ANQGSEA. CDR3 sequence: CSVDGSNTGELFF. The CDR3 nucleotides read TGCAGCGTTGATGGCAGTAACACCGGGGAGCTGTTTTTT.